The 3 T cell receptor beta chains presented below share a single source sample, sequenced in a study of blood T cell repertoires in COVID-19. Assay used: immunoSEQ multiplex PCR; TCRdb lists only in-frame clones, some missing. The table lists about 400,000 clones, just over 85% of them singletons, with almost 1.5% in the top ten. Sequenced sample: peripheral blood. Every receptor here comes from a woman aged 25 to 39 with active or convalescent COVID-19.

The chain couples TRBV6-5 to TRBJ2-7; tentative D call: TRBD2 (6 bases). The V end was cut by 7 bases, the J end by 2 bases, with 15 bases between. CDR3 length equals 14 residues. CDR1 MNHEY and CDR2 SVGAGI come from the germline V gene. In DNA, the CDR3 is TGTGCCAGCAAACCGGGACTTACTCCCTACGAGCAGTACTTC. Protein product: CASKPGLTPYEQYF.

V and J are TRBV2 and TRBJ1-1; 8 bases map to TRBD1. Germline V gene data show CDR1 as SNHLY and CDR2 as FYNNEI. J gave up 4 bases and V 6 bases, and 10 bases lay outside the gene matches. This CDR3 is built from 15 residues. CDR3 in DNA: TGTGCCAGCAGCCTCGACCAGGGGGCGGGCACTGAAGCTTTCTTT. It encodes CASSLDQGAGTEAFF. Full variable domain (rest looked up from reference TRBV2 and TRBJ1-1): EPEVTQTPSHQVTQMGQEVILRCVPISNHLYFYWYRQILGQKVEFLVSFYNNEISEKSEIFDDQFSVERPDGSNFTLKIRSTKLEDSAMYFCASSLDQGAGTEAFFGQGTRLTVV.

This chain connects TRBV5-1 to TRBJ1-1, with 8 bases fitting TRBD1. Trimming cost V 1 base and J 3 bases; bases outside gene matches: 2. The CDR3 spans 14 residues. The germline V gene has CDR1 SGHRS and CDR2 YFSETQ. The CDR3 loop is CASSLQGADTEAFF. The CDR3 region has the DNA TGCGCCAGCAGCTTGCAGGGGGCGGACACTGAAGCTTTCTTT.